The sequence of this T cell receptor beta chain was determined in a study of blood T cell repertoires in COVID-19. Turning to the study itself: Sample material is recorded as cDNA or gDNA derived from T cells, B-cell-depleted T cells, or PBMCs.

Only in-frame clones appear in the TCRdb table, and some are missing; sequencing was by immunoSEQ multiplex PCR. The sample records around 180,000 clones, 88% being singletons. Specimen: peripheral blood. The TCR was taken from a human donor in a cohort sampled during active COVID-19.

The CDR3: CASSTRQGEQYF. The CDR3 DNA sequence: TGTGCCAGCTCAACGCGTCAGGGCGAGCAGTACTTC. The chain couples TRBV18 to TRBJ2-7; D perhaps matches TRBD1 (5 bases). In germline, CDR1 is KGHSH, CDR2 LQKENI. The CDR3 totals 12 residues. The ends were cut back, 5 bases at V and 6 bases at J, with 11 bases in the middle.